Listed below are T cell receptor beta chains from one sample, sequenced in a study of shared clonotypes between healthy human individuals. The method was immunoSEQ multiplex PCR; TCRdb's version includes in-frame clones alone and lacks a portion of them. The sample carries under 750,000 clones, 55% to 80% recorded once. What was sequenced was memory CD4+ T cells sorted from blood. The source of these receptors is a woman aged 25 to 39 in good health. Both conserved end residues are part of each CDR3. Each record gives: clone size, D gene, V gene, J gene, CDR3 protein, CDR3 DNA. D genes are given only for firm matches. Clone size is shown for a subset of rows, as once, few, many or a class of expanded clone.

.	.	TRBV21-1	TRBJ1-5	CASIRNGTGGNSNQPQHF	TGTGCCAGCATCCGCAACGGGACAGGTGGTAATAGCAATCAGCCCCAGCATTTT
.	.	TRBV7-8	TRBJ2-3	CASSPRPLTSRVGDTQYF	TGTGCCAGCAGCCCTCGCCCGTTGACTAGTAGGGTTGGAGATACGCAGTATTTT
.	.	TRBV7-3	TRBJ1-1	CASSVGGQNTEAFF	TGTGCCAGCAGCGTAGGGGGGCAGAACACTGAAGCTTTCTTT
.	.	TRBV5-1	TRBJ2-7	CASSLGSGFYEQYF	TGCGCCAGCAGCTTGGGGTCAGGTTTTTACGAGCAGTACTTC
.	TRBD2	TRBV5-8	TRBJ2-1	CASSPRLAGDNEQFF	TGTGCCAGCAGCCCGAGACTAGCGGGAGACAATGAGCAGTTCTTC
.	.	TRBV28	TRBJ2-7	CASSLLRVSEQYF	TGTGCCAGCAGCTTACTCAGGGTTTCCGAGCAGTACTTC
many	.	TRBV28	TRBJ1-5	CASINTLGRNSNQPQHF	TGTGCCAGCATCAATACCCTGGGAAGAAATAGCAATCAGCCCCAGCATTTT
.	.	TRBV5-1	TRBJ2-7	CASSLMAGTYEQYF	TGCGCCAGCAGCTTAATGGCGGGGACCTACGAGCAGTACTTC
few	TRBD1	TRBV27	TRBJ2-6	CASTRTGGLSSGANVLTF	TGTGCCAGCACCAGGACAGGGGGCTTAAGCTCTGGGGCCAACGTCCTGACTTTC
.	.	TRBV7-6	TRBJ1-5	CASSLAGIGQPQHF	TGTGCCAGCAGCTTAGCGGGCATAGGACAGCCCCAGCATTTT
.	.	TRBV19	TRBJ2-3	CASSIYWGLDTQYF	TGTGCCAGTAGTATTTATTGGGGGTTGGATACGCAGTATTTT
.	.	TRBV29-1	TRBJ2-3	CSARKASADTQYF	TGCAGCGCTCGGAAGGCTAGCGCAGATACGCAGTATTTT
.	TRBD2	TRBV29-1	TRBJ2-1	CSVEGPSGSSVEQFF	TGCAGCGTTGAAGGCCCTAGCGGGAGCTCGGTTGAGCAGTTCTTC
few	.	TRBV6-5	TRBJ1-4	CASSYSWASTNEKLFF	TGTGCCAGCAGTTACTCGTGGGCTTCTACTAATGAAAAACTGTTTTTT
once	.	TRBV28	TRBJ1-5	CATNLFQGSNQPQHF	TGTGCCACCAATCTCTTCCAGGGGAGCAATCAGCCCCAGCATTTT
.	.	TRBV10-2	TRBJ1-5	CASNRENQPQHF	TGCGCCAGCAACAGGGAGAATCAGCCCCAGCATTTT
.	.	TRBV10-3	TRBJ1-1	CAAGEYTEAFF	TGTGCCGCGGGGGAGTACACTGAAGCTTTCTTT
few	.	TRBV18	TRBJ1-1	CASSQSQGMNTEAFF	TGTGCCAGCTCACAATCACAGGGTATGAACACTGAAGCTTTCTTT
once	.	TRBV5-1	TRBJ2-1	CASSLAGIDEQFF	TGCGCCAGCAGCTTGGCAGGGATCGATGAGCAGTTCTTC
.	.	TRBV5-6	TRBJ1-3	CASSPAGRNTIYF	TGTGCCAGCAGCCCCGCAGGGAGAAACACCATATATTTT
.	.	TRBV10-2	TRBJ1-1	CASSDPGGSSSEAFF	TGCGCCAGCAGTGATCCAGGAGGGTCCTCTTCTGAAGCTTTCTTT
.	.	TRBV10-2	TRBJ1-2	CASTATEFSVSYTF	TGCGCCAGCACTGCGACAGAATTCTCGGTGAGCTACACCTTC
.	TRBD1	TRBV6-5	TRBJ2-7	CASSSSGTGAYEQYF	TGTGCCAGCAGTTCTTCCGGGACAGGGGCCTACGAGCAGTACTTC
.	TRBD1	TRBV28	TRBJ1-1	CASRTTGPPRAFF	TGTGCCAGCAGGACGACAGGGCCCCCGCGTGCTTTCTTT
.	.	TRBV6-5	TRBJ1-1	CASSGHPMNTEAFF	TGTGCCAGCAGTGGACACCCCATGAACACTGAAGCTTTCTTT
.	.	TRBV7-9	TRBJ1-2	CASSLGEGWIYGYTF	TGTGCCAGCAGCTTAGGGGAGGGTTGGATCTATGGCTACACCTTC
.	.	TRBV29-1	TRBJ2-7	CSVAPDSYEQYF	TGCAGCGTTGCCCCGGACTCCTACGAGCAGTACTTC
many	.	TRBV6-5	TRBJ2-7	CASSEKGAFYEQYF	TGTGCCAGCAGTGAGAAAGGTGCGTTCTACGAGCAGTACTTC
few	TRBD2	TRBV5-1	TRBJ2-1	CASTRDYQLYNEQFF	TGCGCCAGCACCCGGGACTACCAACTTTACAATGAGCAGTTCTTC
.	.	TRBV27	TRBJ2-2	CATRGPNTGELFF	TGTGCGACCCGGGGGCCGAACACCGGGGAGCTGTTTTTT
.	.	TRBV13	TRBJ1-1	CASSLVRTTMNTEAFF	TGTGCCAGCAGCTTAGTTCGAACAACCATGAACACTGAAGCTTTCTTT
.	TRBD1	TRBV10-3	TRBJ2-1	CAIRDRDYNEQFF	TGTGCCATCCGGGACAGGGATTACAATGAGCAGTTCTTC
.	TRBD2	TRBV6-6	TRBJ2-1	CASSPKGLAGSREQFF	TGTGCCAGCAGTCCAAAAGGACTAGCGGGATCGCGTGAGCAGTTCTTC
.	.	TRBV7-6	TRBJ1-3	CASSTGSSGNTIYF	TGTGCCAGCTCGACGGGAAGCTCTGGAAACACCATATATTTT
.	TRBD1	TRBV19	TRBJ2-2	CASSTTGAYTGELFF	TGTGCCAGTAGTACGACAGGGGCTTACACCGGGGAGCTGTTTTTT
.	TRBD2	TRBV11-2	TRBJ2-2	CASRRTSDLGAGLFF	TGTGCCAGCAGACGGACTAGCGATTTGGGGGCAGGGCTGTTTTTT
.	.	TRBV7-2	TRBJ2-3	CASSLGSRVLGSDTQYF	TGTGCCAGCAGCTTAGGGTCTAGGGTACTAGGGTCAGATACGCAGTATTTT
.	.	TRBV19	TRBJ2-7	CASSISEDAYEQYF	TGTGCCAGTAGTATTTCGGAAGACGCCTACGAGCAGTACTTC
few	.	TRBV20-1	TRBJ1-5	CSAGNQPQHF	TGCAGTGCTGGCAATCAGCCCCAGCATTTT
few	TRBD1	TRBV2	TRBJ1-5	CASWMQGDQPQHF	TGTGCCAGCTGGATGCAGGGGGATCAGCCCCAGCATTTT
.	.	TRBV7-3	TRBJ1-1	CASSLEGTDTEAFF	TGTGCCAGCAGCTTAGAAGGGACTGACACTGAAGCTTTCTTT
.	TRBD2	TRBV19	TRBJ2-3	CASSILAGDTDTQYF	TGTGCCAGTAGTATCCTAGCGGGAGACACAGATACGCAGTATTTT
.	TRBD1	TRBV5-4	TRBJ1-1	CASSDDRGDIAFF	TGTGCCAGCAGCGACGACAGGGGTGACATAGCTTTCTTT
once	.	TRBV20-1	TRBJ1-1	CSARLQGEAFF	TGCAGTGCTAGACTTCAGGGGGAAGCTTTCTTT
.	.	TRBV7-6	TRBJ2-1	CASSSEGLRNENEQFF	TGTGCCAGCAGCTCGGAGGGCCTCCGGAACGAAAATGAGCAGTTCTTC
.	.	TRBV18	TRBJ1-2	CASSPSRGLEGYTF	TGTGCCAGCTCACCAAGCAGGGGCTTGGAGGGCTACACCTTC
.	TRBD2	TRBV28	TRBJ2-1	CASSSDWTSGANEQFF	TGTGCCAGCAGTTCCGACTGGACTAGCGGGGCCAATGAGCAGTTCTTC
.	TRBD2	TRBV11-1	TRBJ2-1	CASSLVRGRAHNEQFF	TGTGCCAGCAGCTTAGTTCGCGGGAGGGCCCACAATGAGCAGTTCTTC
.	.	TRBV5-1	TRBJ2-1	CASSLASYWGLSYNEQFF	TGCGCCAGCAGCTTGGCTAGTTATTGGGGCCTATCCTACAATGAGCAGTTCTTC
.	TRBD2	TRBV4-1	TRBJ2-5	CASSQVGSGTLQETQYF	TGCGCCAGCAGCCAAGTGGGTAGCGGGACACTCCAAGAGACCCAGTACTTC
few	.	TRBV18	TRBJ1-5	CASSFEDSNQPQHF	TGTGCCAGCTCCTTCGAGGATAGCAATCAGCCCCAGCATTTT
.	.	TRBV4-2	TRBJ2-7	CASSQGVGRDPRYEQYF	TGTGCCAGCAGCCAAGGAGTGGGCAGGGACCCTCGCTACGAGCAGTACTTC